This is a list of T cell receptor beta chains from one sample in a study of OX40 agonist ivuxolimab in advanced cancers. Libraries were prepared by immunoSEQ multiplex PCR; TCRdb keeps only in-frame clonotypes and omits some of them. Of about 67,000 clones listed, 80% are singletons. The sample here was CD4+ or CD8+ T cells sorted from blood, taken in a trial of the OX40 agonist ivuxolimab. Receptors originate from an adult with an advanced solid tumor such as melanoma, head and neck, liver or kidney cancer. The CDR3 runs from the conserved cysteine through the conserved F or W. The order of the fields is V gene, clone size, D gene, J gene, CDR3 protein, CDR3 DNA. The D gene is left open where the match is weak. Some rows mark clone size as missing; the rest say once, few, many or name a class of expanded clone.

TRBV6-1	-	-	TRBJ1-1	CAGRRTVDTEAFF	TGTGCCGGGAGGAGGACAGTCGACACTGAAGCTTTCTTT
TRBV2	-	TRBD2	TRBJ2-3	CASSGLAGGWDTQYF	TGTGCCAGCAGTGGACTAGCGGGGGGGTGGGATACGCAGTATTTT
TRBV5-3	once	-	TRBJ2-2	CLRGNTGELFF	TGCTTACGGGGAAACACCGGGGAGCTGTTTTTT
TRBV6-1	-	-	TRBJ1-3	CATTKTGAGNTIYF	TGTGCCACCACAAAAACAGGAGCCGGAAACACCATATATTTT
TRBV14	-	-	TRBJ1-2	CASSDTALRYTF	TGTGCCAGCAGCGACACTGCTCTGCGCTACACCTTC
TRBV28	-	-	TRBJ2-7	CASSSGTFFGGSSYEQYF	TGTGCCAGCAGTTCTGGGACATTTTTCGGGGGCAGCTCCTACGAGCAGTACTTC
TRBV4-2	-	-	TRBJ1-4	CASSPLEGKGEKLFF	TGTGCCAGCAGCCCCCTGGAGGGGAAGGGGGAAAAACTGTTTTTT
TRBV5-6	-	TRBD1	TRBJ2-1	CASSLERDRVGSYNEQFF	TGTGCCAGCAGCTTGGAACGGGACAGGGTAGGGTCCTACAATGAGCAGTTCTTC
TRBV14	-	TRBD2	TRBJ2-3	CASSQDPRSSGGGTDTQYF	TGTGCCAGCAGCCAAGATCCCCGATCTAGCGGGGGGGGGACAGATACGCAGTATTTT
TRBV2	-	-	TRBJ2-3	CASSVSTEGDTQYF	TGTGCCAGCAGTGTGTCGACAGAGGGTGATACGCAGTATTTT
TRBV12-5	-	TRBD1	TRBJ2-1	CASGLPGGSYNEQFF	TGTGCTAGTGGTTTGCCAGGGGGCTCCTACAATGAGCAGTTCTTC
TRBV5-4	few	TRBD1	TRBJ1-1	CASSLQGRGFTEAFF	TGTGCCAGCAGCTTACAGGGGAGGGGGTTCACTGAAGCTTTCTTT
TRBV7-2	-	-	TRBJ2-3	CASSLVYGAGDTDTQYF	TGTGCCAGCAGCTTAGTATATGGGGCTGGGGACACAGATACGCAGTATTTT
TRBV11-2	-	TRBD1	TRBJ2-7	CASSLEGTVSSYEQYF	TGTGCCAGCAGCTTAGAGGGGACAGTGTCCTCCTACGAGCAGTACTTC
TRBV7-2	-	-	TRBJ2-7	CASSLSGASYEQYF	TGTGCCAGCAGCTTGAGTGGAGCCTCCTACGAGCAGTACTTC
TRBV18	-	-	TRBJ1-5	CASSRGAGVDQPQHF	TGTGCCAGCTCTCGCGGGGCAGGGGTTGATCAGCCCCAGCATTTT
TRBV19	-	-	TRBJ2-3	CASSRWGAGSTDTQYF	TGTGCCAGTAGTCGCTGGGGGGCCGGGAGCACAGATACGCAGTATTTT
TRBV19	-	TRBD1	TRBJ1-2	CASSMGDRGQGYTF	TGTGCCAGTAGTATGGGGGACAGGGGCCAAGGCTACACCTTC
TRBV6-6	-	-	TRBJ1-2	CATVQAIGNYGYTF	TGTGCCACTGTACAGGCGATCGGCAACTATGGCTACACCTTC
TRBV6-1	-	TRBD1	TRBJ1-1	CASSEVEGQGRDNTEAFF	TGTGCCAGCAGTGAAGTGGAGGGACAGGGCCGAGACAACACTGAAGCTTTCTTT
TRBV6-4	-	-	TRBJ2-3	CASSVGGTPDTQYF	TGTGCCAGCAGTGTTGGGGGCACCCCCGATACGCAGTATTTT
TRBV28	-	TRBD2	TRBJ2-2	CASRPGGAGELFF	TGTGCCAGCCGCCCTGGGGGGGCCGGGGAGCTGTTTTTT
TRBV6-1	-	-	TRBJ2-7	CASSEADVYEQYF	TGTGCCAGCAGTGAAGCTGACGTCTACGAGCAGTACTTC
TRBV5-1	-	TRBD2	TRBJ2-3	CASSLPGLEDTQYF	TGCGCCAGCAGCTTACCGGGACTAGAAGATACGCAGTATTTT
TRBV18	-	TRBD1	TRBJ2-4	CASSPPGGTGATNIQYF	TGTGCCAGCTCACCACCCGGGGGGACAGGGGCTACAAACATTCAGTACTTC
TRBV5-1	-	-	TRBJ2-5	CASSLGLAWETQYF	TGCGCCAGCAGCTTGGGTCTAGCGTGGGAGACCCAGTACTTC
TRBV2	few	-	TRBJ2-3	CASSDGIVTDTQYF	TGTGCCAGCAGTGATGGGATAGTTACAGATACGCAGTATTTT
TRBV28	-	-	TRBJ2-6	CASSPQGSGANVLTF	TGTGCCAGCAGCCCACAGGGCTCTGGGGCCAACGTCCTGACTTTC
TRBV14	-	TRBD1	TRBJ2-7	CASSPFLTGGADEQYF	TGTGCCAGCAGCCCCTTCCTGACAGGGGGCGCGGACGAGCAGTACTTC
TRBV30	-	-	TRBJ2-2	CAWSVVGGRTGELFF	TGTGCCTGGAGTGTGGTAGGGGGTCGGACCGGGGAGCTGTTTTTT
TRBV25-1	-	TRBD1	TRBJ2-7	CASSWDRGSYEQYF	TGTGCCAGCAGCTGGGACAGGGGGTCCTACGAGCAGTACTTC
TRBV4-1	-	TRBD1	TRBJ2-3	CASSHPLGAGTGNTDTQYF	TGCGCCAGCAGCCATCCCCTAGGGGCCGGGACAGGGAATACAGATACGCAGTATTTT
TRBV19	-	-	TRBJ2-3	CASSPPRTLSTDTQYF	TGTGCCAGTAGCCCCCCCCGGACTCTGAGCACAGATACGCAGTATTTT
TRBV6-6	-	-	TRBJ1-6	CASSYSGNSPLHF	TGTGCCAGCAGTTACTCAGGGAATTCACCCCTCCACTTT
TRBV5-4	few	-	TRBJ2-2	CASSSARLAGELFF	TGTGCCAGCAGCTCAGCTAGATTGGCCGGGGAGCTGTTTTTT
TRBV2	-	-	TRBJ1-1	CASSDFHAEAFF	TGTGCCAGCAGTGACTTTCATGCTGAAGCTTTCTTT
TRBV28	-	-	TRBJ1-2	CASSSTDRVGYTF	TGTGCCAGCAGTTCTACGGACCGGGTTGGCTACACCTTC
TRBV5-1	-	-	TRBJ1-2	CASRRIGYGYTF	TGCGCCAGCAGGCGCATTGGCTATGGCTACACCTTC
TRBV9	-	-	TRBJ2-3	CASSRAAGSGETDTQYF	TGTGCCAGCAGCCGTGCGGCCGGATCTGGCGAAACAGATACGCAGTATTTT
TRBV12-2	-	-	TRBJ1-5	CASRLVTGVGNQPQHF	TGTGCAAGTCGCTTAGTAACAGGGGTCGGCAATCAGCCCCAGCATTTT
TRBV18	-	-	TRBJ1-1	CASSPNQAGPEAFF	TGTGCCAGCTCACCAAACCAGGCTGGTCCTGAAGCTTTCTTT
TRBV7-3	-	TRBD2	TRBJ2-1	CASSLIGGLADNEQFF	TGTGCCAGCAGCTTAATAGGTGGACTAGCGGACAATGAGCAGTTCTTC
TRBV7-8	-	TRBD2	TRBJ2-2	CASSTHRGVRASGPTGELFF	TGTGCCAGCAGCACCCACCGCGGGGTGAGGGCTAGCGGCCCCACCGGGGAGCTGTTTTTT
TRBV5-1	-	-	TRBJ2-5	CASSWGPETQYF	TGCGCCAGCAGCTGGGGCCCCGAGACCCAGTACTTC
TRBV19	-	-	TRBJ1-5	CASSNRGFGRNQPQHF	TGTGCCAGTAGTAATCGTGGTTTTGGGCGCAATCAGCCCCAGCATTTT
TRBV25-1	-	-	TRBJ2-1	CASSDMSWDEQFF	TGTGCCAGCAGTGATATGAGTTGGGACGAGCAGTTCTTC
TRBV5-1	-	TRBD1	TRBJ2-1	CASSLVPGQGTYNEQFF	TGCGCCAGCAGCTTGGTTCCGGGACAGGGTACCTACAATGAGCAGTTCTTC